Listed below are T cell receptor beta chains from one sample, sequenced in a study of PD-L1 blockade in urothelial cancer. Sequencing used immunoSEQ multiplex PCR; TCRdb keeps in-frame clones, though not all of them. The sample gives roughly 100,000 clones, roughly 80% of which show up once; under 8.5% is in the top ten. Material: PBMCs, obtained around atezolizumab (anti-PD-L1) treatment. The receptors derive from a man aged 70-80 years with urothelial cancer. Each CDR3 is given with its conserved first and last residue. D genes are given only for firm matches. Not all rows give a size; the values are once, few, many and, for expanded clones, a class.

v_gene	abundance	d_gene	j_gene	CDR3nt	CDR3aa
TRBV5-5	-	-	TRBJ2-2	TGTGCCAGCAGCCCGCTGGGGGGGGCAGCAACCGGGGAGCTGTTTTTT	CASSPLGGAATGELFF
TRBV5-5	-	-	TRBJ2-7	TGTGCCAGCAGCTTGGAAGATTTGATCGGGGAATACGAGCAGTACTTC	CASSLEDLIGEYEQYF
TRBV5-1	-	TRBD1	TRBJ1-1	TGCGCCAGCGGTTCCGGGACAGGGGATTTCACTGAAGCTTTCTTT	CASGSGTGDFTEAFF
TRBV7-6	-	TRBD2	TRBJ2-3	TGTGCCAGCAGCCTCGCGCGGGGGGGCACAGATACGCAGTATTTT	CASSLARGGTDTQYF
TRBV19	-	-	TRBJ1-1	TGTGCCAGTAGTATAACCCGAGGCACTGAAGCTTTCTTT	CASSITRGTEAFF
TRBV5-4	-	-	TRBJ1-2	TGTGCCAGCAGCTTGGTGGAGGGAGATGGCTACACCTTC	CASSLVEGDGYTF
TRBV5-1	-	-	TRBJ1-4	TGCGCCAGCAGAGAACAGAGTGAAAAACTGTTTTTT	CASREQSEKLFF
TRBV27	-	-	TRBJ2-7	TGTGCCAGCAGCCTAGGTTCCGGGTTCTACGAGCAGTACTTC	CASSLGSGFYEQYF
TRBV2	-	-	TRBJ2-3	TGTGCCAGCAGTGCCCTCACTAGCAGGACAGATACGCAGTATTTT	CASSALTSRTDTQYF
TRBV4-3	-	-	TRBJ2-7	TGCGCCAGCAGCCAAGAACCTCCAGGCCATCCCTACGAGCAGTACTTC	CASSQEPPGHPYEQYF
TRBV2	once	TRBD2	TRBJ2-1	TGTGCCAGCAACGCGGGGGAGTCCTACAATGAGCAGTTCTTC	CASNAGESYNEQFF
TRBV30	-	TRBD2	TRBJ2-7	TGTGCCTGGAGTGTTGAGGGAGGGAGCGAGCAGTACTTC	CAWSVEGGSEQYF
TRBV19	-	TRBD1	TRBJ2-3	TGTGCCACCAAGCCGGACAGGGTCGGAGATACGCAGTATTTT	CATKPDRVGDTQYF
TRBV6-5	-	TRBD1	TRBJ2-5	TGTGCCAGCACTACGACAGGGGAAGAGACCCAGTACTTC	CASTTTGEETQYF
TRBV2	-	-	TRBJ2-5	TGTGCCAGCAAAAGAGGGCAGGTTCGGGAGACCCAGTACTTC	CASKRGQVRETQYF
TRBV4-2	-	-	TRBJ1-1	TGTGCCAGCAGCCCTCTTGGAGGGATCGGGTCGAACACTGAAGCTTTCTTT	CASSPLGGIGSNTEAFF
TRBV15	-	-	TRBJ2-5	TGTGCCACCAGCAGAGATCAGGGGTTGGAGACCCAGTACTTC	CATSRDQGLETQYF
TRBV5-1	-	TRBD2	TRBJ2-7	TGCGCCAGCAGCTTGGGTCCTTGGGAGGGGTCCTACGAGCAGTACTTC	CASSLGPWEGSYEQYF
TRBV18	-	-	TRBJ2-1	TGTGCCAGCTCACCAGGGGCCACTTTCCACAATGAGCAGTTCTTC	CASSPGATFHNEQFF
TRBV5-1	-	-	TRBJ1-3	TGCGCCAGCAGCTTGGCCGGTTGGAGCGGGGTCTCTGGAAACACCATATATTTT	CASSLAGWSGVSGNTIYF
TRBV7-6	-	-	TRBJ2-5	TGTGCCAGCAGCTATGGGACATTAGGGACCCAGTACTTC	CASSYGTLGTQYF
TRBV10-2	-	TRBD2	TRBJ2-1	TGCGCCAGCAGCCCCGGACTAGCGGGAGTTGAGCAGTTCTTC	CASSPGLAGVEQFF
TRBV6-1	once	-	TRBJ2-3	TGTGCCAGCAATGAGGGCAGAGTGTGGGATACGCAGTATTTT	CASNEGRVWDTQYF
TRBV11-3	-	-	TRBJ1-2	TGTGCCAGCAGCTTAACCAAGGGGGATGGCTACACCTTC	CASSLTKGDGYTF
TRBV5-1	-	TRBD2	TRBJ2-1	TGCGCCAGCAGCTTTAGTAGCGGGGCACTATACAATGAGCAGTTCTTC	CASSFSSGALYNEQFF
TRBV19	-	-	TRBJ2-7	TGTGCCAGTAGTATCAGAGGGGGCGAGCAGTACTTC	CASSIRGGEQYF
TRBV7-9	-	TRBD1	TRBJ2-7	TGTGCCAGCAGCCTAACAGGGGACGAGCAGTACTTC	CASSLTGDEQYF
TRBV11-3	-	-	TRBJ2-7	TGTGCCAGCAGCCCAGTTTGGGGCGGGGCAACCTACGAGCAGTACTTC	CASSPVWGGATYEQYF
TRBV7-9	-	-	TRBJ1-2	TGTGCCAGCAGCCCGTGGGGGCTTCATGGCTACACCTTC	CASSPWGLHGYTF
TRBV6-5	-	TRBD2	TRBJ2-1	TGTGCCAGCAGTTCACTAGCGGGAGGCTACAATGAGCAGTTCTTC	CASSSLAGGYNEQFF
TRBV6-6	-	-	TRBJ2-3	TGTGCAGGCGGGCGAAGGGGCACAGATACGCAGTATTTT	CAGGRRGTDTQYF
TRBV19	-	-	TRBJ2-2	TGTGCCGCTCGCGGGGGCCAGAGGGAAAAGACCGGGGAGCTGTTTTTT	CAARGGQREKTGELFF